The clone carrying this T cell receptor (beta chain) came up once. The antigen is undetermined. Uncontrolled infection, other autoimmune disease, pregnancy or lactation disqualified patients from enrolment. The CDR3 regions of TCR beta were amplified from RNA transcripts. The HTBI primer set served for first-round RT-PCR of the TCR CDR3. In TCRdb, the multiplex PCR reads were re-called with MiXCR into one record per CDR3 protein. The table records about 280,000 distinct CDR3 sequences, less than 30% of them present only once. The sample is drawn from a study of T cells in Graves' hyperthyroidism and ophthalmopathy. Study-level background: Peripheral blood was drawn at first diagnosis, prior to all treatment.

Notes on the study in general: Ophthalmopathy onset followed model prediction by a median about seven months. From stable hyperthyroidism, ophthalmopathy was separated by a 13 V-J model.

The CDR3 spans 14 residues. Trimming removed 2 bases at V and 6 bases at J, with 14 bases between. Per the germline V gene, CDR1 is MNHEY and CDR2 is SVGAGI. Sequencing was done on a sample of blood. The clonotype was recovered from a man in his forties or fifties with Graves' hyperthyroidism that later progressed to Graves' ophthalmopathy. The chain recombines TRBV6-5 with TRBJ2-7; weak D call: TRBD2 (6 bases). In DNA form, the CDR3 reads TGTGCCAGCAGTTACGGGGGGAGGCCCACCGAGCAGTACTTC. Translating gives CASSYGGRPTEQYF.